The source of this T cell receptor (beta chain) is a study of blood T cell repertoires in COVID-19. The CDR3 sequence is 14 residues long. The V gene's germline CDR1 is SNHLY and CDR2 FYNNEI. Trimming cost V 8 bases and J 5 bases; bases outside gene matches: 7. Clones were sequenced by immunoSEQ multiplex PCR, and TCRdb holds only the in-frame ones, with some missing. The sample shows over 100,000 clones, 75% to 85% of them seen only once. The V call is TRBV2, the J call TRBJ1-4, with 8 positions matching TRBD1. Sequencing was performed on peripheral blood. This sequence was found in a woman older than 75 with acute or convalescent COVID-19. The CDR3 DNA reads TGTGCCAGCCAAGTGGACAGGGTAAATGAAAAACTGTTTTTT. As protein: CASQVDRVNEKLFF.